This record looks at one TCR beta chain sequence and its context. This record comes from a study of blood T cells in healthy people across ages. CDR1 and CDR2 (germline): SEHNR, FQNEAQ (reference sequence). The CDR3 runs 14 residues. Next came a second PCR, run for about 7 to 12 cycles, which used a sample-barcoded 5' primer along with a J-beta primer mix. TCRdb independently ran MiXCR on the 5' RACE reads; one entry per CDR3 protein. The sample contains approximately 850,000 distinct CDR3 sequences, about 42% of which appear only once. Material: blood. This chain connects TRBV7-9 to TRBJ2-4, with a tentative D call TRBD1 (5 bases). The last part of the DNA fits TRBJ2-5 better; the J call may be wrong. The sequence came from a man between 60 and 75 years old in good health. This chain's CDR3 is CASSVNSGLETQYF. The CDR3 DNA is TGTGCCAGCAGCGTGAATTCAGGGCTAGAGACCCAGTACTTC.